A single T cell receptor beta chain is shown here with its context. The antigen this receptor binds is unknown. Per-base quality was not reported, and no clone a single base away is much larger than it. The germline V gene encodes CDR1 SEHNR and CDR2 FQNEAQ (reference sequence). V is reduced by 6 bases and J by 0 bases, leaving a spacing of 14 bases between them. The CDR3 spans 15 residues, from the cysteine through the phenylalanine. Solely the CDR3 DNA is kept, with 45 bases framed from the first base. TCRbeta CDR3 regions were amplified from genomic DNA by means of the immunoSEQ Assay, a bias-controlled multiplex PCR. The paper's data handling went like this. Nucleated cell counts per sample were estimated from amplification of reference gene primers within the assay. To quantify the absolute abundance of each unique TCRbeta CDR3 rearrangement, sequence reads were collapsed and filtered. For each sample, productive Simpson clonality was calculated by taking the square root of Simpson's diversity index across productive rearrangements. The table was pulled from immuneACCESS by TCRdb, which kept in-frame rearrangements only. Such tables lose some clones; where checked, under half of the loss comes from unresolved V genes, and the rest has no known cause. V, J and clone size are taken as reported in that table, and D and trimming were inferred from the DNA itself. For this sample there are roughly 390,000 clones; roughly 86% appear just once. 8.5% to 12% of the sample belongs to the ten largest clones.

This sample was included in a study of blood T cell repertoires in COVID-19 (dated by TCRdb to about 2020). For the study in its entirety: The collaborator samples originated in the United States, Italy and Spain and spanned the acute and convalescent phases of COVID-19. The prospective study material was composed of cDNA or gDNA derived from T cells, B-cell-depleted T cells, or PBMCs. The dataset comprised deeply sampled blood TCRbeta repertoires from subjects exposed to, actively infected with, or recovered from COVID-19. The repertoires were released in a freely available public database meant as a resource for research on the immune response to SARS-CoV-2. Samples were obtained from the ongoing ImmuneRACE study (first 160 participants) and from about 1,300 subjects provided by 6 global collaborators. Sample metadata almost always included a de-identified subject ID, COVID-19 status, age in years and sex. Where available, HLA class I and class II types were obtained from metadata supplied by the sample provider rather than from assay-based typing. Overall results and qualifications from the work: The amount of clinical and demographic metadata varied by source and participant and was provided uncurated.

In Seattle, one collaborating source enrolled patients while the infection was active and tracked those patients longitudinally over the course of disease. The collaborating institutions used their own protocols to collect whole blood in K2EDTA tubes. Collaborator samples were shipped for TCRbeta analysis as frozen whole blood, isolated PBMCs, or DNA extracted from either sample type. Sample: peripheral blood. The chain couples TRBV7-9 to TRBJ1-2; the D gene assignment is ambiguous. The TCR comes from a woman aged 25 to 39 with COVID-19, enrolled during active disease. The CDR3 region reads CASSPRLLANYGYTF. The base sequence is TGTGCCAGCAGTCCTAGGCTCTTAGCTAACTATGGCTACACCTTC.